This T cell receptor beta chain was recovered during a study of T cell repertoires in cytomegalovirus infection (dated by TCRdb to about 2019). Regarding the research as a whole: The peptide stimulations were aimed at well-studied HLA-B-restricted epitopes as well as recently identified HLA-C-restricted CMV epitopes, whose presentation resists viral immunomodulation. Donor HLA type was relevant to the analysis, because carriage of CMV infection together with the matching HLA type was indicated by public TCR beta signatures. The full study reports these points: Carriers of CMV infection plus the relevant HLA type were discriminated by the cumulative frequency of public TCR beta family members in the study cohort and in an independent roughly 340-donor cohort. The ex vivo response was dominated by HLA-C-restricted CMV-specific TCR beta clonotypes, which also provided the single most frequent clonotype in two of eight donors.

Concerning this clonotype: No cognate antigen has been identified for it. No base quality information exists; no much larger clone differs at one position.

In the germline V gene, CDR1 corresponds to LGHNA and CDR2 to YSLEER. The CDR3 runs 17 amino acids, cysteine and phenylalanine included. The read is trimmed to its CDR3 DNA, 51 bases read in frame from base 1. V loses 0 bases, J loses 0 bases, and the germline ends lie 12 bases apart. What this sample's treatment or condition label stands for: in vitro stimulation with specific CMV peptide epitopes to enrich CMV-specific T cells. Sequencing took place on an Illumina HiSeq 1500. TCRdb cleaned the public reads at Q25 with fastp, built clones with MiXCR and kept in-frame beta chains. Rows matching on CDR3 protein sequence are summarized as one entry with the most common DNA and genes. Across this sample there are hundreds of thousands of distinct CDR3 sequences, with approximately 33% seen only once. The leading ten clones occupy 15% to 20% of the sample.

Sequencing was performed on cultured PBMCs, taken from culture after CMV antigen stimulation. The rearranged chain carries TRBV4-3 and TRBJ2-1; a tentative D match to TRBD1 spans 6 bases. The receptor was isolated from a human donor in good health (CMV status not recorded). Some clones in this sample may be carry-over from other donors' samples. DNA sequence: TGCGCCAGCAGCCAAGATGGTGGGGGCGTCTCCTACAATGAGCAGTTCTTC. Protein translation: CASSQDGGGVSYNEQFF.